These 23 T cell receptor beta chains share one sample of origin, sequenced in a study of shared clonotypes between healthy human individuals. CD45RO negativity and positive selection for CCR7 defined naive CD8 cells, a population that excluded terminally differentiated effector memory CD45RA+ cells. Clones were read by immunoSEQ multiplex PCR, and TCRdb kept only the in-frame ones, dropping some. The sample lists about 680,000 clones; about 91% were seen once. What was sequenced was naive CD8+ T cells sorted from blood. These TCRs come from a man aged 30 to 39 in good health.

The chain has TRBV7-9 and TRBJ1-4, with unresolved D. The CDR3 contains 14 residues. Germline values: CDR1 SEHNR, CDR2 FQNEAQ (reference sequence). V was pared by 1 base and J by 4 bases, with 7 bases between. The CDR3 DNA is TGTGCCAGCAGCTTAGAACGGAGTAATGAAAAACTGTTTTTT. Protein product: CASSLERSNEKLFF.

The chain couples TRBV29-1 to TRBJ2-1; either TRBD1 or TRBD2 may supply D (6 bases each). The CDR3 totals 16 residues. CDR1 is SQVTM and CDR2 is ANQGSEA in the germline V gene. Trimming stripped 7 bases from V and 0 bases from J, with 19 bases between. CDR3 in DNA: TGCAGCGCCGCAGGGGCCTTAGCGGTCTCCTACAATGAGCAGTTCTTC. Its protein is CSAAGALAVSYNEQFF.

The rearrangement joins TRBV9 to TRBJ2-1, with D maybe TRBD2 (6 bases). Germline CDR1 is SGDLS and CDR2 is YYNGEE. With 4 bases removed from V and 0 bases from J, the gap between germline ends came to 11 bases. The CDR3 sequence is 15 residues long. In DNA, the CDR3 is TGTGCCAGCAGCTCCAGACTAGGCTCCTACAATGAGCAGTTCTTC. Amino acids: CASSSRLGSYNEQFF.

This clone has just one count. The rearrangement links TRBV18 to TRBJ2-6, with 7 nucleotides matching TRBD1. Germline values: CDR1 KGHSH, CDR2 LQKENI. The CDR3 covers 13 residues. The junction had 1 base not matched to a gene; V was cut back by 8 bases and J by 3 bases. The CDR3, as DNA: TGTGCCAGCGACAGGGTTGGGGCCAACGTCCTGACTTTC. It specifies CASDRVGANVLTF.

The DNA for the CDR3 is TGTGCCAGCTCACCCACACCCCCGGGGTCGGGCTATGGCTACACCTTC. This gives the protein CASSPTPPGSGYGYTF. The rearrangement links TRBV18 to TRBJ1-2; D gene uncertain. The germline V gene encodes CDR1 KGHSH and CDR2 LQKENI. V was trimmed by 3 bases and J by 4 bases, leaving 18 bases between them. The CDR3 has 16 amino acids.

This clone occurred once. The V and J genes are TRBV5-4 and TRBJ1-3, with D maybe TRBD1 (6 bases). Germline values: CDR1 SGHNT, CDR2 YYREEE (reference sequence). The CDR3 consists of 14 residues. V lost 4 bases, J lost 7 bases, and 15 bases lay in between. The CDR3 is CASSPGVEKNTIYF. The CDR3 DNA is TGTGCCAGCAGCCCAGGGGTTGAGAAGAACACCATATATTTT.

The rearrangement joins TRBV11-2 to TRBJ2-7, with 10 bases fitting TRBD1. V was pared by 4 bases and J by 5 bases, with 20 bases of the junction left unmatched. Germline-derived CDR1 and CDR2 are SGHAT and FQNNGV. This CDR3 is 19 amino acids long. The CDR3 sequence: CASSYTSSGTGAHPDEQYF. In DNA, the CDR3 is TGTGCCAGCAGCTATACCAGCTCGGGGACAGGGGCCCATCCGGACGAGCAGTACTTC.

The CDR3 loop is CSVGRADTGELFF. The CDR3 nucleotides read TGCAGCGTAGGTCGGGCGGACACCGGGGAGCTGTTTTTT. This chain joins TRBV29-1 and TRBJ2-2; D unresolved. Trimming pared 6 bases from V and 3 bases from J, leaving 11 bases between. The CDR3 is made up of 13 amino acids. In germline, CDR1 is SQVTM, CDR2 ANQGSEA.

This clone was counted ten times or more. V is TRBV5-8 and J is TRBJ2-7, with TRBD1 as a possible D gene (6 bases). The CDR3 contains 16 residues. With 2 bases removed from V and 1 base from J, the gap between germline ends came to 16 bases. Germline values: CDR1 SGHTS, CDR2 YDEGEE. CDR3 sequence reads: CASSLGLPDSSYEQYF. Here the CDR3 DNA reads TGTGCCAGCAGCTTAGGGCTCCCGGACAGTTCCTACGAGCAGTACTTC. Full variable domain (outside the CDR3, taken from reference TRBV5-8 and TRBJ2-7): EAGVTQSPTHLIKTRGQQATLRCSPISGHTSVYWYQQALGLGLQFLLWYDEGEERNRGNFPPRFSGRQFPNYSSELNVNALELEDSALYLCASSLGLPDSSYEQYFGPGTRLTVT.

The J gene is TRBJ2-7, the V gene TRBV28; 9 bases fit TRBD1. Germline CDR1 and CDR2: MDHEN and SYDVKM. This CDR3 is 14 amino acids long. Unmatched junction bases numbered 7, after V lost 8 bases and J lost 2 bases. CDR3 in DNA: TGTGCCAGCGCCCGACAGGGGGAAACCTACGAGCAGTACTTC. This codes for CASARQGETYEQYF.

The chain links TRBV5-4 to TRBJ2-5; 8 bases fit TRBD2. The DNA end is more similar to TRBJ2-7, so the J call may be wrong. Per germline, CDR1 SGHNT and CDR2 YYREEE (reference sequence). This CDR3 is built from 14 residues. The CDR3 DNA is TGTGCCAGCAGCTTCCGGGCGGGAGGCGACGAGCAGTACTTC. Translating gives CASSFRAGGDEQYF.

Written as DNA, the CDR3 is TGTGCCAGCAGTTTAGGCAGGGGACCTGAAGCTTTCTTT. Amino acid sequence: CASSLGRGPEAFF. The rearrangement joins TRBV27 to TRBJ1-1, with TRBD1 as a possible D gene (6 bases). Germline CDR1 reads MNHEY; CDR2 reads SMNVEV (reference sequence). Deletions cut 2 bases from V and 6 bases from J, with 10 bases between. The CDR3 covers 13 residues.

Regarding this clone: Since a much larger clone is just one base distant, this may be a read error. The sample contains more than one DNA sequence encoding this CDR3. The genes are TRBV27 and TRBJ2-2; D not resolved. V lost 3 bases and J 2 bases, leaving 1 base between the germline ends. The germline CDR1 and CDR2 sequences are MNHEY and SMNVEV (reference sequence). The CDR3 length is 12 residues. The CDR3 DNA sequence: TGTGCCAGCAGTTTTAACACCGGGGAGCTGTTTTTT. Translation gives CASSFNTGELFF.

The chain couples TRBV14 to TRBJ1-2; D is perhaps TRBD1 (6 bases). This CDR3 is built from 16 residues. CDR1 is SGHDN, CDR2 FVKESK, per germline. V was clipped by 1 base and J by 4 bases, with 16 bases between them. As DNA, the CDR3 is TGTGCCAGCAGCCAAGGACGAGGACAGAGATCCTATGGCTACACCTTC. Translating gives CASSQGRGQRSYGYTF. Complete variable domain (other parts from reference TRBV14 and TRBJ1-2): EAGVTQFPSHSVIEKGQTVTLRCDPISGHDNLYWYRRVMGKEIKFLLHFVKESKQDESGMPNNRFLAERTGGTYSTLKVQPAELEDSGVYFCASSQGRGQRSYGYTFGSGTRLTVV.

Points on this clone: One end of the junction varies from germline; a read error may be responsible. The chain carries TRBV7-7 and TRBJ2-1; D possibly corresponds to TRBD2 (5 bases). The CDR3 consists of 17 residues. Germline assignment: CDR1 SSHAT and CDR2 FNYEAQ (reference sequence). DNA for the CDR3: TGTGCTAGCAGCTTATCTTTAGAGGGTAACACCTACAATGAGCAGTTCTTC. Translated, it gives CASSLSLEGNTYNEQFF.

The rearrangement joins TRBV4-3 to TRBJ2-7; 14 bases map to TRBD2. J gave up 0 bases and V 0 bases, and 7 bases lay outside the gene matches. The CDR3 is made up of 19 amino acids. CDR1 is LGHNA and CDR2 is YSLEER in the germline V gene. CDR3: CASSQDSGTSGSYSYEQYF. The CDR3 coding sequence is TGCGCCAGCAGCCAAGACTCCGGGACTAGCGGGAGCTACTCCTACGAGCAGTACTTC.

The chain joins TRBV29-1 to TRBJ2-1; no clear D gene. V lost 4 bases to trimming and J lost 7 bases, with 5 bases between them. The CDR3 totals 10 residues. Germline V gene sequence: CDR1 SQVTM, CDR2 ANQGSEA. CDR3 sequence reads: CSVGENEQFF. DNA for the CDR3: TGCAGCGTTGGAGAGAATGAGCAGTTCTTC.

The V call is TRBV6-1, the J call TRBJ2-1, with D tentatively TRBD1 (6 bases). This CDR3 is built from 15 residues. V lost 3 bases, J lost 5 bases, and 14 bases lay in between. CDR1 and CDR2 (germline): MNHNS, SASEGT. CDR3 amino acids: CASSDTIGTNNEQFF. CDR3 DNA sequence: TGTGCCAGCAGTGACACAATCGGGACAAACAATGAGCAGTTCTTC.

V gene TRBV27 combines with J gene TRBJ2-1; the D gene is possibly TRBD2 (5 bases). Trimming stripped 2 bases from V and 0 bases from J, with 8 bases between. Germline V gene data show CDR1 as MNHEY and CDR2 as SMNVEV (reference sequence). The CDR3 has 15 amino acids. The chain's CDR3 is CASSLGESSYNEQFF. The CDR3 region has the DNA TGTGCCAGCAGTTTAGGGGAGAGCTCCTACAATGAGCAGTTCTTC.

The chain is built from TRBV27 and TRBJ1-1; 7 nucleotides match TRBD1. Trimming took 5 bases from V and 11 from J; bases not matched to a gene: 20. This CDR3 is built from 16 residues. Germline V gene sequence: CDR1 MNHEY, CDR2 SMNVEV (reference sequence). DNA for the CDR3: TGTGCCAGCAGTACCGGGACAGCTATAGGTGGGGTCGCGGCTTTCTTT. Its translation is CASSTGTAIGGVAAFF.

CDR3 protein: CASSQVWSGGNYGYTF. The CDR3 bases are TGCGCCAGCAGCCAAGTTTGGTCAGGAGGGAACTATGGCTACACCTTC. The chain combines TRBV4-3 with TRBJ1-2, with D uncertain. This CDR3 spans 16 amino acids. Germline CDR1 and CDR2: LGHNA and YSLEER. Trimming stripped 1 base from V and 2 bases from J, with 14 bases between.

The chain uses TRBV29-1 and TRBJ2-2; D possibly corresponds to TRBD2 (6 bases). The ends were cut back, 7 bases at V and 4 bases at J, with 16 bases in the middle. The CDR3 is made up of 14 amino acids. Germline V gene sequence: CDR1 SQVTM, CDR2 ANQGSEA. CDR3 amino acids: CSALAWEVTGELFF. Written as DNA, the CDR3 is TGCAGCGCCCTTGCGTGGGAGGTCACCGGGGAGCTGTTTTTT.

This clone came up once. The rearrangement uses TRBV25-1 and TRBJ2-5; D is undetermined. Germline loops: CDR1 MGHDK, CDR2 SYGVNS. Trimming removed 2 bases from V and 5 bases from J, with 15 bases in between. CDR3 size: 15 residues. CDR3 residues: CASSEGEGMWETQYF. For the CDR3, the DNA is TGTGCCAGCAGTGAAGGGGAAGGGATGTGGGAGACCCAGTACTTC.